This T cell receptor beta chain emerged from a study of blood T cells in healthy people across ages. In the case of this clonotype: Its antigen is not identified.

Investigators took 9.5 to 10 milliliters of peripheral blood from every donor. Sample-barcoded 5' priming and a J-beta primer mix drove a second PCR of 7 to 11 cycles. TCRdb re-analysed the 5' RACE reads in MiXCR, keeping a single row per CDR3 protein. The data show some 940,000 distinct CDR3 sequences, with under 35% seen just once and 9.5% to 13% held by the top ten. Trimming pared 6 bases from V and 5 bases from J, leaving 16 bases between. Germline lookup yields CDR1 MNHEY and CDR2 SVGAGI. This CDR3 is 14 amino acids long. Study outcomes and limitations: Percentage of naive T cells showed a strong correlation with TCR beta diversity.

These records were also assigned to another study, of T cells of mothers and their children. That report notes: Mothers gave over 8.5 million TCR beta CDR3 reads each, and children around 2.9 million each. Slightly higher overlap, not significant, was seen in related mother-child pairs than in unrelated pairs.

V and J are TRBV6-5 and TRBJ1-2; D is possibly TRBD1 (6 bases). Sequencing was performed on blood. The sequence was obtained from a woman in her thirties or forties in good health. CDR3 loop: CASSPNRVQYGYTF. CDR3 DNA sequence: TGTGCCAGCAGCCCCAACAGGGTCCAATATGGCTACACCTTC.